This T cell receptor beta chain was retrieved from a study of T cells in Graves' hyperthyroidism and ophthalmopathy. Study overall: Peripheral blood samples were taken at initial diagnosis, prior to any treatment. Overall study results and limits: For ophthalmopathy, model prediction preceded onset by a median around 7 months.

Using RNA transcripts as the source, TCR beta CDR3 regions were amplified. Carried out on the TCR CDR3, a first-round RT-PCR used the HTBI primer set. TCRdb ran MiXCR on the multiplex PCR reads and lists one entry per CDR3 protein. The table lists 310,000 or so distinct CDR3 sequences, 15% to 20% of them singletons. This clonotype turned up a few times. The antigen is unknown. The PBMCs studied were ones that came from about 10 ml fresh peripheral blood. CDR1 is SGHKS, CDR2 YYEKEE, per germline (reference sequence). The CDR3 covers 14 residues. Trimming cost V 4 bases and J 6 bases, with 13 bases left between them.

The sequence derives from a woman in her sixties or seventies with Graves' ophthalmopathy. Sequenced sample: blood. The chain uses TRBV5-5 and TRBJ2-2; D is perhaps TRBD1 (6 bases). The CDR3 bases are TGTGCCAGCAGCATCACAGGGTGGTCCGGGGAGCTGTTTTTT. Its protein is CASSITGWSGELFF.